The present entry profiles one TCR beta chain with its context. The antigen is undetermined. Every isolated RNA sample was fully reverse transcribed, so sequencing captured expressed TCRB transcripts. The data were produced by immunoSEQ multiplex PCR, yet TCRdb's version contains in-frame clones alone and is incomplete. The sample yields 680,000 or so clones, about an eighth seen once. Between the trimmed V and J ends, which lost 2 bases and 4 bases, there was a span of 12 bases. Germline CDR1 MNHEY, CDR2 SVGAGI. This CDR3 has 14 amino acids. Purity exceeding 95% was reached by all sorted populations. This entry belongs to a study of beta chain features in type 1 diabetes. General study points: For Type 1 diabetes patients, all four CD4+ subsets carried TCRB CDR3s that were moderately but significantly shorter.

The V and J genes are TRBV6-5 and TRBJ2-7, with D perhaps TRBD1 or TRBD2 (6 bases each). The material sequenced was naive CD4+ T cells from blood. This receptor was identified in a man younger than 35 with type 1 diabetes. CDR3 DNA sequence: TGTGCCAGCAGTTACGGGGGGCCGGGATACGAGCAGTACTTC. Its protein is CASSYGGPGYEQYF.